A selection of T cell receptor beta chains follows, all from one sample in a study of T cells in Graves' hyperthyroidism and ophthalmopathy. TCRdb called the multiplex PCR reads again in MiXCR, with one record for every CDR3 protein. The table shows about 350,000 distinct CDR3 sequences, with around 18% occurring only once. The sequenced sample was blood. The source is a woman aged 35 to 49 with Graves' ophthalmopathy. Both conserved end residues are part of each CDR3. D genes are given only for firm matches. Clone size, where shown, is once, few, many, or a class for clones that have expanded.

D gene	clone size	V gene	J gene	CDR3 protein	CDR3 DNA
NA	many	TRBV14	TRBJ1-3	CASSQVVGGNTIYF	TGTGCCAGCAGCCAAGTGGTCGGGGGAAACACCATATATTTT
NA	NA	TRBV28	TRBJ1-5	CASSRGTLSNQPQHF	TGTGCCAGCAGTCGAGGGACACTTAGCAATCAGCCCCAGCATTTT
NA	once	TRBV6-4	TRBJ1-2	CASSDSPGNGYTF	TGTGCCAGCAGTGACTCCCCCGGGAACGGCTACACCTTC
NA	many	TRBV10-3	TRBJ1-5	CAIGEDPDNQPQHF	TGTGCCATCGGAGAGGACCCCGACAATCAGCCCCAGCATTTT
NA	NA	TRBV14	TRBJ2-7	CASSQGQGYYEQYF	TGTGCCAGCAGCCAGGGGCAGGGCTACTACGAGCAGTACTTC
NA	many	TRBV20-1	TRBJ1-5	CSAPGADSYQPQHF	TGCAGTGCCCCGGGGGCGGATTCCTATCAGCCCCAGCATTTT
TRBD1	many	TRBV5-6	TRBJ2-7	CASSLQGKGQGEQYF	TGTGCCAGCAGCCTACAGGGTAAGGGACAGGGCGAGCAGTACTTC
NA	many	TRBV28	TRBJ1-1	CASSGADMNTEAFF	TGTGCCAGCTCCGGGGCAGATATGAACACTGAAGCTTTCTTT
NA	many	TRBV7-2	TRBJ1-2	CASSLGAGTNYGYTF	TGTGCCAGCAGCTTAGGGGCAGGGACGAACTATGGCTACACCTTC
TRBD1	many	TRBV19	TRBJ1-1	CASRMTGLPEAFF	TGTGCCAGTAGAATGACAGGGCTTCCTGAAGCTTTCTTT
NA	NA	TRBV29-1	TRBJ2-7	CSVEDPRSSYEQYF	TGCAGCGTTGAAGACCCCCGGAGCTCCTACGAGCAGTACTTC
NA	many	TRBV7-9	TRBJ1-1	CASSNPASRGRNTEAFF	TGTGCCAGCAGCAACCCGGCGAGTAGGGGAAGGAACACTGAAGCTTTCTTT
NA	many	TRBV19	TRBJ1-5	CASWGGRNQPQHF	TGTGCCAGTTGGGGAGGGAGGAATCAGCCCCAGCATTTT
NA	many	TRBV15	TRBJ1-1	CATSRDPYVRAFF	TGTGCCACCAGCAGAGATCCTTACGTGAGGGCTTTCTTT
NA	NA	TRBV11-2	TRBJ2-2	CASSLIYSGVYTGELFF	TGTGCCAGCAGCTTAATCTATTCAGGGGTCTACACCGGGGAGCTGTTTTTT
TRBD2	many	TRBV7-2	TRBJ2-4	CASSLAPGRVENIQYF	TGTGCCAGCAGCTTAGCGCCAGGGAGGGTCGAAAACATTCAGTACTTC